This T cell receptor (beta chain) was retrieved from a study of blood T cell repertoires in COVID-19. Turning to the study itself: The United States, Italy and Spain supplied acute and convalescent COVID-19 samples. Nucleic acid was either cDNA or gDNA, and it came from T cells, B-cell-depleted T cells, or PBMCs.

In the original analysis: Amplifying reference gene primers gave estimates of nucleated cell counts. Method: immunoSEQ multiplex PCR; TCRdb's copy keeps in-frame clones and lacks some. V and J calls and clone size are given by that table; D and trimming were obtained from the DNA. The data show tens of thousands of clones, about 89% seen once. From germline, CDR1 is MRHNA and CDR2 SNTAGT. The CDR3 spans 13 residues. The V end was cut by 6 bases, the J end by 1 base, with 9 bases between. With regard to this clone: Other DNA sequences in the sample encode the same CDR3.

The sequencing input was peripheral blood. The TCR comes from a human donor in a cohort sampled during active COVID-19. This chain connects TRBV6-4 to TRBJ1-1; D may be TRBD1 (5 bases). CDR3 region: CASSRTGNTEAFF. CDR3 DNA sequence: TGTGCCAGCAGCCGAACAGGGAACACTGAAGCTTTCTTT.